This T cell receptor (beta chain) was sequenced during a study of blood T cell repertoires in COVID-19. Study-wide background: COVID-19 samples from acute and convalescent phases originated in the United States, Italy and Spain.

The data were produced by immunoSEQ multiplex PCR, yet TCRdb's version contains in-frame clones alone and is incomplete. The table records about 470,000 clones, about 90% of them present only once. The CDR3 sequence is 23 residues long. After removal of 4 bases from V and 1 base from J, the junction contained 26 bases not matched to a gene. Germline V lookup: CDR1 SGHRS, CDR2 YFSETQ. The clonotype originates from a woman aged 18-29 years who had recovered from COVID-19. The sample comprised PBMCs or T cells enriched from blood (not recorded which). V gene TRBV5-1 combines with J gene TRBJ2-2, with 9 bases matching TRBD1. CDR3 bases: TGCGCCAGCAGCCCGGAGAACTTCCGGTGGGACAGGGTTCGTAGAGGGAACACCGGGGAGCTGTTTTTT. Translating gives CASSPENFRWDRVRRGNTGELFF.